Presented here are 26 T cell receptor beta chains from one specimen sequenced in a study of T cell repertoires in aging, cancer and after chemotherapy. TCR beta rearrangements were amplified from peripheral blood genomic DNA. A mixed TRB-A/B primer pool amplified rearranged TRB by multiplex touch-down PCR. TCRdb analysed the multiplex PCR reads with MiXCR anew, one entry per CDR3 protein. The sample records approximately 3,100 distinct CDR3 sequences, roughly a quarter being singletons. The sequenced material came from blood. These receptors were collected from a human donor with a solid tumor.

By share, this clonotype ranks as medium-sized. The chain links TRBV24-1 to TRBJ2-3; 8 bases align to TRBD2. The CDR3 is 13 residues long. The V gene's germline CDR1 is KGHDR and CDR2 SFDVKD. The V segment lost 5 bases and the J segment 6 bases; nucleotides outside the gene matches: 3. The CDR3 DNA reads TGTGCCACCAGTGCGGGGGGGCGGGATACGCAGTATTTT. This gives the protein CATSAGGRDTQYF.

The chain combines TRBV4-3 with TRBJ2-7, with 7 bases identical to TRBD2. The CDR3 has 14 residues. The V and J ends lost 1 base and 5 bases, in that order; junction bases with no gene match: 5. The germline V gene encodes CDR1 LGHNA and CDR2 YSLEER. CDR3 region: CASSQGTRSDEQYF. CDR3 sequence (DNA): TGCGCCAGCAGCCAAGGGACTAGGAGCGACGAGCAGTACTTC.

Regarding this clonotype: The CDR3 ends on some other residue instead of the conserved phenylalanine or tryptophan, so this is likely a read error. It is unclear where the CDR3 begins or ends on the DNA, so no DNA is shown, and the CDR3 is as TCRdb lists it. The chain employs TRBV27 and TRBJ2-6; TRBD1 was called by the table and not checked on the DNA. Germline CDR1 and CDR2: MNHEY and SMNVEV (reference sequence). The CDR3 length is 8 residues, termini included. The CDR3 loop is CASSITGR.

This clonotype qualifies as medium-sized. The chain employs TRBV19 and TRBJ1-4, with no clear D. V was trimmed by 9 bases and J by 4 bases, leaving 18 bases between them. This CDR3 region has 15 residues. CDR1 and CDR2 (germline): LNHDA, SQIVND (reference sequence). The CDR3 is CASSDRHFFNEKLFF. Written as DNA, the CDR3 is TGTGCCAGCAGTGACCGGCACTTTTTTAATGAAAAACTGTTTTTT. Drawing the rest from reference TRBV19 and TRBJ1-4, the complete variable domain is DGGITQSPKYLFRKEGQNVTLSCEQNLNHDAMYWYRQDPGQGLRLIYYSQIVNDFQKGDIAEGYSVSREKKESFPLTVTSAQKNPTAFYLCASSDRHFFNEKLFFGSGTQLSVL.

This clonotype is medium-sized (0.01 to 0.1%) by share. This rearrangement joins TRBV5-6 to TRBJ2-7; 10 positions agree with TRBD1. J lost 3 bases, V lost 4 bases, and 4 bases had no gene match. The CDR3 covers 14 residues. Germline V CDR1 and CDR2: SGHDT, YYEEEE. The CDR3: CASSRGDRGYEQYF. The CDR3 DNA reads as TGTGCCAGCAGCCGGGGGGACAGGGGCTACGAGCAGTACTTC.

This clonotype qualifies as medium-sized. The chain links TRBV6-5 to TRBJ1-2, with TRBD1 identical over 7 bases. Looked up from germline, CDR1 is MNHEY and CDR2 is SVGAGI. After removal of 5 bases from V and 4 bases from J, the junction contained 10 bases not matched to a gene. This CDR3 comprises 15 residues. The CDR3 DNA reads TGTGCCAGCAGTGGGGGACAGTTATTCTTCTATGGCTACACCTTC. It translates to CASSGGQLFFYGYTF.

This clonotype is medium-sized. The V gene is TRBV6-2 or TRBV6-3, the J gene TRBJ1-3; D may be TRBD1 (5 bases). This CDR3 spans 16 amino acids. V was cut by 6 bases and J by 0 bases, with 15 bases left in between. The germline V gene has CDR1 MNHEY and CDR2 SVGEGT. The CDR3 nucleotides are TGTGCCAGCAGCGACCGAGGAGGGGTCTCTGGAAACACCATATATTTT. Protein sequence: CASSDRGGVSGNTIYF.

Judged by abundance, this clonotype is medium-sized (0.01 to 0.1%). V gene TRBV18 combines with J gene TRBJ2-5; D gene uncertain. The CDR3 has 12 amino acids. Germline assignment: CDR1 KGHSH and CDR2 LQKENI. The V and J ends lost 0 bases and 6 bases respectively, with 5 bases between them. CDR3 loop: CASSPPMKTQYF. The CDR3 nucleotides are TGTGCCAGCTCACCACCGATGAAGACCCAGTACTTC.

This rearrangement joins TRBV6-5 to TRBJ2-7; 11 bases align to TRBD1. CDR3 length: 15 residues. J lost 6 bases, V lost 5 bases, and 9 bases had no gene match. Germline-derived CDR1 and CDR2 are MNHEY and SVGAGI. The CDR3 loop is CASSDPGTGGSEQYF. In DNA form, the CDR3 reads TGTGCCAGCAGTGATCCCGGGACAGGGGGATCCGAGCAGTACTTC.

In regard to this clonotype: The junction differs from germline at one of its ends, possibly a read error. The gene calls are TRBV4-2 and TRBJ1-2; TRBD1 is a possible D gene (5 bases). The CDR3 consists of 15 residues. Germline V CDR1 and CDR2: LGHNA, YNFKEQ. CDR3 protein: CASSQDFLGLNGYTF. The CDR3 nucleotides read TGCGCCAGCAGCCAAGATTTCCTGGGACTTAATGGCTACACCTTC.

This clonotype was observed a few times. This chain connects TRBV12-3 or TRBV12-4 to TRBJ2-7, with 8 bases that match TRBD1. The CDR3 length is 15 residues. The ends lost 3 bases at V and 3 bases at J; junction bases unmatched: 7. CDR3 bases: TGTGCCAGCAGTTTCCTATGGGGACAGGACTACGAGCAGTACTTC. It encodes CASSFLWGQDYEQYF.

By share of the sample, this clonotype is large (0.1 to 1%). V and J are TRBV12-3 or TRBV12-4 and TRBJ2-2; D assignment may be TRBD1 or TRBD2 (6 bases each). Trimming shortened V by 5 bases and J by 7 bases, and 17 bases separated the two germline ends. This CDR3 is 15 amino acids long. The CDR3 loop is CASSSRGRWVGELFF. The CDR3 nucleotides are TGTGCCAGCAGTAGCCGGGGGCGCTGGGTCGGGGAGCTGTTTTTT.

The J gene is TRBJ2-7, the V gene TRBV7-9; D is ambiguous. The CDR3 runs 14 residues. The germline V gene has CDR1 SEHNR and CDR2 FQNEAQ (reference sequence). Trimming cost V 8 bases and J 0 bases, with 14 bases left between them. The CDR3, as DNA: TGTGCCAGCGGCCCCAGGCAGTCCTCCTACGAGCAGTACTTC. It yields the protein CASGPRQSSYEQYF. Using reference TRBV7-9 and TRBJ2-7 for the parts outside the CDR3, the full variable domain is DTGVSQNPRHKITKRGQNVTFRCDPISEHNRLYWYRQTLGQGPEFLTYFQNEAQLEKSRLLSDRFSAERPKGSFSTLEIQRTEQGDSAMYLCASGPRQSSYEQYFGPGTRLTVT.

The V call is TRBV7-2, the J call TRBJ2-1; TRBD2 might be the D (6 bases). Germline V gives CDR1 SGHTA, CDR2 FQGNSA. This CDR3 contains 16 residues. V gave up 6 bases and J gave up 0 bases, with 15 bases separating them. The CDR3 sequence: CASRSAGGYSYNEQFF. Written as DNA, the CDR3 is TGTGCCAGCAGGTCAGCTGGGGGGTACTCCTACAATGAGCAGTTCTTC.

For this clonotype: A single base separates this from a much larger clone, so it may be a read error. The genes are TRBV7-9 and TRBJ2-3; 7 nucleotides line up with TRBD1. The J segment lost 0 bases and the V segment lost 7 bases, leaving 7 bases of the junction unmatched. Per the germline V gene, CDR1 is SEHNR and CDR2 is FQNEAQ (reference sequence). This CDR3 region has 15 residues. The CDR3 loop reads CASTLSGGSTDTQYF. CDR3 sequence (DNA): TGTGCCAGCACCCTCTCAGGGGGTAGCACAGATACGCAGTATTTT.

By sample fraction, this clonotype is large. This sequence joins TRBV18 and TRBJ2-2; 8 bases are shared with TRBD1. V shed 0 bases and J 1 base; nucleotides not matched to a gene: 4. The CDR3 length is 17 residues. Germline loops: CDR1 KGHSH, CDR2 LQKENI. Written as DNA, the CDR3 is TGTGCCAGCTCACCACCGTTCGGGACAGGGAACACCGGGGAGCTGTTTTTT. Protein: CASSPPFGTGNTGELFF.

The CDR3 sequence: CASSREGTAETQYF. DNA of the CDR3: TGTGCCAGTAGTAGGGAGGGGACAGCTGAGACCCAGTACTTC. This sequence joins TRBV19 and TRBJ2-5, with D perhaps given as TRBD1 or TRBD2 (7 bases each). V shed 4 bases and J shed 5 bases, with 14 bases lying between them. CDR3 length: 14 residues. Germline CDR1 is LNHDA and CDR2 is SQIVND (reference sequence).

This clonotype was counted many times. The CDR3 region is CASRSQENYGYTF. DNA of the CDR3: TGCGCCAGCAGATCACAGGAGAACTATGGCTACACCTTC. The V gene is TRBV5-1, the J gene TRBJ1-2; TRBD1 might be the D (5 bases). Trimming cost V 5 bases and J 2 bases, with 10 bases left between them. The V gene's germline CDR1 is SGHRS and CDR2 YFSETQ. This CDR3 is 13 amino acids long.

Sample share makes this clonotype medium-sized. The chain recombines TRBV19 with TRBJ1-3, with TRBD1 as a possible D gene (6 bases). With 4 bases removed from V and 4 bases from J, the gap between germline ends came to 11 bases. The CDR3 sequence is 14 residues long. The germline gives CDR1 LNHDA, CDR2 SQIVND (reference sequence). The CDR3 nucleotides read TGTGCCAGTAGTACACGACAGGCGGGAAACACCATATATTTT. Encoded protein: CASSTRQAGNTIYF.

This clonotype rates as medium-sized. This rearrangement joins TRBV12-3 or TRBV12-4 to TRBJ2-7; D is perhaps TRBD2 (5 bases). The CDR3 is made up of 11 amino acids. Trimming took off 6 bases at V and 12 bases at J, with 15 bases between the two ends. CDR3 sequence reads: CASSSNRERYF. DNA of the CDR3: TGTGCCAGCAGCTCCAATCGGGAACGGTACTTC.

The J gene is TRBJ1-1, the V gene TRBV20-1; D is ambiguous. CDR1 is DFQATT, CDR2 SNEGSKA, per germline (reference sequence). Between the trimmed V and J ends, which lost 0 bases and 5 bases, there was a span of 16 bases. The CDR3 loop spans 15 amino acids. The CDR3, as DNA: TGCAGTGCTAGAGATGCGGAGAAAGGGCGGACTGAAGCTTTCTTT. This translates into CSARDAEKGRTEAFF.

This clonotype is classed as medium-sized. V gene TRBV6-2 or TRBV6-3 combines with J gene TRBJ2-7; D not resolved. The V end lost 2 bases, the J end lost 1 base, and 12 bases lay between the germline ends. This CDR3 is built from 15 residues. Germline V CDR1 and CDR2: MNHEY, SVGEGT. CDR3 sequence (DNA): TGTGCCAGCAGTTACAGCCCCAGGTGGTCCTACGAGCAGTACTTC. This sequence encodes CASSYSPRWSYEQYF.

The V and J genes are TRBV12-3 or TRBV12-4 and TRBJ2-1; 12 bases align to TRBD2. After removal of 6 bases from V and 3 bases from J, the junction contained 6 bases not matched to a gene. The CDR3 covers 16 residues. CDR3 amino acids: CASSPSGGGDYNEQFF. Written as DNA, the CDR3 is TGTGCCAGCAGCCCTAGCGGGGGGGGGGACTACAATGAGCAGTTCTTC.

The chain recombines TRBV9 with TRBJ1-4, with a weak D call TRBD1 (6 bases). V lost 3 bases and J lost 4, with 13 bases in between. CDR1 and CDR2 from the germline V gene are SGDLS and YYNGEE. The CDR3 runs 15 residues. As DNA, the CDR3 is TGTGCCAGCAGCGCCGGAGGACAGTATAATGAAAAACTGTTTTTT. This sequence encodes CASSAGGQYNEKLFF. The variable domain in full, with the rest retrieved from reference TRBV9 and TRBJ1-4, is DSGVTQTPKHLITATGQRVTLRCSPRSGDLSVYWYQQSLDQGLQFLIQYYNGEERAKGNILERFSAQQFPDLHSELNLSSLELGDSALYFCASSAGGQYNEKLFFGSGTQLSVL.

Within the sample, this clonotype is medium-sized. The V call is TRBV6-2 or TRBV6-3, the J call TRBJ2-3, with TRBD2 matching over 10 bases. CDR1 is MNHEY and CDR2 is SVGEGT in the germline V gene. The CDR3 runs to 15 residues. Trimming took 2 bases from V and 5 from J; bases not matched to a gene: 4. The CDR3 loop reads CASSYRASGGDTQYF. The DNA for the CDR3 is TGTGCCAGCAGTTACAGGGCTAGCGGGGGAGATACGCAGTATTTT.

The gene calls are TRBV10-3 and TRBJ2-5; D may be TRBD1 (5 bases). The CDR3 consists of 15 residues. Germline lookup yields CDR1 ENHRY and CDR2 SYGVKD. V lost 0 bases, J lost 1 base, and 9 bases lay in between. Here the CDR3 DNA reads TGTGCCATCAGTGAGTCGGGGCAGTCCCAAGAGACCCAGTACTTC. Amino acid sequence: CAISESGQSQETQYF.